The present T cell receptor (beta chain) was sequenced within a study of molecular identifiers for immune sequencing clone quantification. Germline CDR1 MNHEY, CDR2 SVGEGT. V lost 10 bases and J lost 0, with 11 bases in between. This CDR3 contains 13 residues. TCRdb re-analysed the PCR reads in MiXCR, keeping a single row per CDR3 protein. This repertoire shows approximately 590,000 distinct CDR3 sequences, about 25% found once; its top ten account for about 0.78%. Sequencing was performed on naive CD8+ T cells from blood, with Jurkat cell RNA spiked in. The subset: FACS-sorted CD8+CD4-CCR7+CD45RA+ naive T cells. The source is a human donor in good health. Some libraries in this study had Jurkat cell RNA spiked in. The chain recombines TRBV6-2 or TRBV6-3 with TRBJ2-3, with no clear D. CDR3 loop: CATEVESTDTQYF. As DNA, the CDR3 is TGTGCCACCGAAGTCGAAAGCACAGATACGCAGTATTTT.